Listed here are 18 T cell receptor beta chains from one sample, sequenced in a study of blood T cell repertoires in COVID-19. The protocol was immunoSEQ multiplex PCR, while the TCRdb copy is restricted to in-frame clones and leaves out a portion. The sample has roughly 79,000 clones; roughly 82% are singletons. The specimen sequenced was peripheral blood. These receptors all come from a human donor in a cohort sampled during active COVID-19.

Remarks on this clone: The sample contains more than one DNA sequence encoding this CDR3. CDR3 protein: CASNREPGANVLTF. The CDR3 DNA follows: TGTGCCAGCAACAGGGAGCCTGGGGCCAACGTCCTGACTTTC. This chain connects TRBV19 to TRBJ2-6; a possible D gene is TRBD1 (6 bases). This CDR3 has 14 amino acids. Trimming pared 9 bases from V and 2 bases from J, leaving 11 bases between. Germline V gives CDR1 LNHDA, CDR2 SQIVND (reference sequence). Full variable domain (remainder filled in from reference TRBV19 and TRBJ2-6): DGGITQSPKYLFRKEGQNVTLSCEQNLNHDAMYWYRQDPGQGLRLIYYSQIVNDFQKGDIAEGYSVSREKKESFPLTVTSAQKNPTAFYLCASNREPGANVLTFGAGSRLTVL.

The V and J genes are TRBV10-3 and TRBJ1-6; D is perhaps TRBD1 (5 bases). The V and J ends lost 8 bases and 6 bases respectively, with 11 bases between them. Germline V gene data show CDR1 as ENHRY and CDR2 as SYGVKD. The CDR3 spans 13 residues. This CDR3 reads CAIQGKGNSPLHF. In DNA, the CDR3 is TGTGCCATCCAGGGAAAGGGTAATTCACCCCTCCACTTT.

This chain links TRBV14 with TRBJ1-1; D perhaps matches TRBD1 (6 bases). From germline, CDR1 is SGHDN and CDR2 FVKESK. Trimming left V 1 base short and J 3 bases short, with 12 bases between. The CDR3 has 15 residues. The CDR3 is CASSQVGGAYTEAFF. The CDR3 nucleotides read TGTGCCAGCAGCCAAGTAGGGGGGGCATACACTGAAGCTTTCTTT.

The J gene is TRBJ2-3, the V gene TRBV9; TRBD2 might be the D (5 bases). Germline V gene sequence: CDR1 SGDLS, CDR2 YYNGEE. V was trimmed by 2 bases and J by 9 bases, leaving 16 bases between them. The CDR3 totals 14 residues. The CDR3 loop is CASSVRPKEGTQYF. CDR3 nucleotides: TGTGCCAGCAGCGTTCGACCCAAAGAGGGCACGCAGTATTTT.

A note on this clone: This same CDR3 is encoded by further DNA sequences in the sample. This rearrangement joins TRBV7-2 to TRBJ1-1; the match to TRBD1 covers 7 bases. Germline V CDR1 and CDR2: SGHTA, FQGNSA. The CDR3 length is 14 residues. The V segment lost 5 bases and the J segment 4 bases; nucleotides outside the gene matches: 7. The CDR3 protein is CASSPRQGGTEAFF. The CDR3 nucleotides are TGTGCCAGCAGCCCTCGACAGGGAGGCACTGAAGCTTTCTTT.

The rearrangement links TRBV9 to TRBJ2-5, with TRBD1 identical over 8 bases. There are 15 residues in the CDR3. The V segment lost 0 bases and the J segment 10 bases; nucleotides outside the gene matches: 11. CDR1 and CDR2 from the germline V gene are SGDLS and YYNGEE. CDR3 loop: CASSVGQGPRMDQYF. CDR3 DNA: TGTGCCAGCAGCGTAGGACAGGGGCCCAGGATGGACCAGTACTTC.

The CDR3 here is CASSQDCQRRKETQYF. The CDR3 nucleotides are TGTGCCAGCAGCCAAGATTGCCAGCGGAGGAAAGAGACCCAGTACTTC. The rearrangement joins TRBV3-1 (or the pseudogene TRBV3-2) to TRBJ2-5; a weak D match, TRBD2 (5 bases). CDR3 length equals 16 residues. Germline V gene lookup returns CDR1 LGHDT and CDR2 YNNKEL (reference sequence). V lost 0 bases to trimming and J lost 3 bases, with 14 bases between them.

This chain joins TRBV7-3 and TRBJ1-4; the D is unclear. Germline V lookup: CDR1 SGHTA, CDR2 FQGTGA. This CDR3 region has 14 residues. Trimming removed 0 bases from V and 6 bases from J, with 8 bases in between. Here the CDR3 DNA reads TGTGCCAGCAGCTTAACAGGGAGAGATGAAAAACTGTTTTTT. Its translation is CASSLTGRDEKLFF. Full variable domain (missing parts from reference TRBV7-3 and TRBJ1-4): GAGVSQTPSNKVTEKGKYVELRCDPISGHTALYWYRQSLGQGPEFLIYFQGTGAADDSGLPNDRFFAVRPEGSVSTLKIQRTERGDSAVYLCASSLTGRDEKLFFGSGTQLSVL.

CDR3 residues: CASSVTGTDQPQHF. The CDR3 nucleotides are TGTGCCAGCAGCGTAACCGGGACAGATCAGCCCCAGCATTTT. This chain connects TRBV6-5 to TRBJ1-5; the match to TRBD1 covers 7 bases. The CDR3 consists of 14 residues. The junction had 7 bases not matched to a gene; V was cut back by 6 bases and J by 5 bases. Germline values: CDR1 MNHEY, CDR2 SVGAGI.

Here the CDR3 reads CSASPSAEKLFF. The CDR3 nucleotides read TGCAGTGCTAGTCCCAGCGCTGAAAAACTGTTTTTT. The V gene is TRBV20-1, the J gene TRBJ1-4; D not certain. This CDR3 is built from 12 residues. With 3 bases removed from V and 7 bases from J, the gap between germline ends came to 9 bases. Germline CDR1 and CDR2: DFQATT and SNEGSKA (reference sequence).

The V and J genes are TRBV21-1 and TRBJ1-5. TRBV21-1 has pseudogene status. The CDR3 contains 16 residues. CDR3 nucleotide sequence: TGTGCCAGCCGGGGGGGACCCGGAGAGGCGAATCAGCCCCAGCATTTT. This encodes CASRGGPGEANQPQHF.

V and J are TRBV20-1 and TRBJ2-2, with 7 positions matching TRBD2. The CDR3 is 14 residues long. Trimming cost V 3 bases and J 7 bases; bases outside gene matches: 8. Germline V gene lookup returns CDR1 DFQATT and CDR2 SNEGSKA (reference sequence). This chain's CDR3 is CSASPAGYIGELFF. CDR3 in DNA: TGCAGTGCTAGTCCAGCGGGGTATATCGGGGAGCTGTTTTTT.

The chain links TRBV18 to TRBJ1-1; D gene ambiguous. V lost 3 bases and J 1 base, leaving 12 bases between the germline ends. The CDR3 spans 15 residues. The V gene's germline CDR1 is KGHSH and CDR2 LQKENI. CDR3 bases: TGTGCCAGCTCACCCACAGAGGGCGCGAACACTGAAGCTTTCTTT. This translates into CASSPTEGANTEAFF. Variable domain in full (rest from reference TRBV18 and TRBJ1-1): NAGVMQNPRHLVRRRGQEARLRCSPMKGHSHVYWYRQLPEEGLKFMVYLQKENIIDESGMPKERFSAEFPKEGPSILRIQQVVRGDSAAYFCASSPTEGANTEAFFGQGTRLTVV.

This clone appeared a few times. This chain joins TRBV2 and TRBJ2-7; a possible D gene is TRBD1 (6 bases). V dropped 3 bases and J dropped 3 bases, with 15 bases sitting between them. The CDR3 spans 15 residues. Germline V gene data show CDR1 as SNHLY and CDR2 as FYNNEI. CDR3 DNA sequence: TGTGCCAGCAGTGACGTGGGCAGGGGAATCTACGAGCAGTACTTC. Translating gives CASSDVGRGIYEQYF.

The chain has TRBV11-2 and TRBJ2-7, with no clear D. This CDR3 region has 15 residues. Germline values: CDR1 SGHAT, CDR2 FQNNGV. Trimming cost V 2 bases and J 6 bases, with 17 bases left between them. Here the CDR3 reads CASSLSSLNLLEQYF. CDR3 sequence (DNA): TGTGCCAGCAGCTTATCGAGTCTCAATTTGCTCGAGCAGTACTTC.

The gene calls are TRBV24-1 and TRBJ2-7; D possibly corresponds to TRBD1 (6 bases). Trimming removed 9 bases from V and 2 bases from J, with 16 bases in between. CDR3 length equals 14 residues. Germline V gene data show CDR1 as KGHDR and CDR2 as SFDVKD. The CDR3 coding sequence is TGTGCCACCCTCAAGGCAGGGGAGACCTACGAGCAGTACTTC. Protein: CATLKAGETYEQYF.

The rearrangement uses TRBV3-1 (or the pseudogene TRBV3-2) and TRBJ1-4, with D perhaps matching TRBD1 (5 bases). Trimming cost V 4 bases and J 7 bases, with 19 bases left between them. CDR1 LGHDT and CDR2 YNNKEL come from the germline V gene (reference sequence). CDR3 length: 16 residues. The CDR3 sequence: CASSPTLGTTGEKLFF. DNA of the CDR3: TGTGCCAGCAGCCCGACCCTTGGGACTACAGGTGAAAAACTGTTTTTT.

This CDR3 reads CASSNRDLPSYGYTF. The CDR3 DNA sequence: TGCGCCAGCAGCAACAGGGATCTTCCGAGCTATGGCTACACCTTC. This sequence joins TRBV4-1 and TRBJ1-2; D possibly corresponds to TRBD1 (6 bases). Germline V lookup: CDR1 MGHRA, CDR2 YSYEKL. The CDR3 spans 15 residues. V was trimmed by 5 bases and J by 4 bases, leaving 17 bases between them.